The 27 T cell receptor beta chains below were found in one sample sequenced in a study of blood T cell repertoires in COVID-19. TCRdb keeps only in-frame clones here, not all; method: immunoSEQ multiplex PCR. The profile shows about 120,000 clones, over 70% of them singletons. The specimen sequenced was peripheral blood. These receptors were taken from a woman in her 70s with acute or convalescent COVID-19.

This clone showed up just a few times. Sequence at one end of the junction differs from germline and may be a read error. This chain joins TRBV7-7 and TRBJ2-2, with TRBD2 as a possible D gene (7 bases). Germline lookup yields CDR1 SSHAT and CDR2 FNYEAQ (reference sequence). This CDR3 is 17 amino acids long. The CDR3 sequence is CASSLAPGGPGTGELFF. The CDR3 nucleotides read TGTGCTAGCAGCTTAGCCCCCGGGGGGCCGGGGACCGGGGAGCTGTTTTTT.

The chain is built from TRBV4-2 and TRBJ1-6, with D unclear. The CDR3 length is 15 residues. V lost 2 bases and J 11 bases, leaving 16 bases between the germline ends. The germline CDR1 and CDR2 sequences are LGHNA and YNFKEQ. This CDR3 reads CASSQPGRKDTPLHF. CDR3 coding DNA: TGTGCCAGCAGCCAACCGGGGAGGAAAGATACACCCCTCCACTTT.

The chain carries TRBV10-1 and TRBJ2-3; D might be TRBD2 (5 bases). The length of the CDR3 is 15 residues. Trimming shortened V by 2 bases and J by 2 bases, and 11 bases separated the two germline ends. Per germline, CDR1 WNHNN and CDR2 SYGVQD (reference sequence). The CDR3 loop is CASSENLAPTDTQYF. CDR3 DNA sequence: TGCGCCAGCAGTGAGAATCTAGCTCCCACAGATACGCAGTATTTT.

V and J are TRBV5-1 and TRBJ1-1; D call uncertain. From germline, CDR1 is SGHRS and CDR2 YFSETQ. There are 14 residues in the CDR3. Trimming removed 4 bases at V and 2 bases at J, with 12 bases between. DNA for the CDR3: TGCGCCAGCAGCACACAGACACAAAACACTGAAGCTTTCTTT. Translating it yields CASSTQTQNTEAFF.

The rearrangement uses TRBV19 and TRBJ1-2; 9 bases map to TRBD1. The junction had 8 bases not matched to a gene; V was cut back by 8 bases and J by 1 base. The germline V gene encodes CDR1 LNHDA and CDR2 SQIVND (reference sequence). The CDR3 contains 15 residues. The CDR3 DNA is TGTGCCAGTGAAACGGGACAGGGAGGTAACTATGGCTACACCTTC. Its translation: CASETGQGGNYGYTF.

CDR3 protein: CAWSVLSNYGYTF. Here the CDR3 DNA reads TGTGCCTGGAGTGTACTATCCAACTATGGCTACACCTTC. J is TRBJ1-2 and V is TRBV30; D unclear. V gave up 0 bases and J gave up 2 bases, with 7 bases separating them. CDR1 and CDR2 from the germline V gene are GTSNPN and SVGIG (reference sequence). This CDR3 contains 13 residues.

The chain couples TRBV7-9 to TRBJ1-6; possible D gene TRBD1, 5 bases. Germline lookup yields CDR1 SEHNR and CDR2 FQNEAQ (reference sequence). The CDR3 totals 15 residues. V was clipped by 4 bases and J by 6 bases, with 13 bases between them. The CDR3 DNA follows: TGTGCCAGCAGCTCATCCGGGACTGGTAATTCACCCCTCCACTTT. Protein: CASSSSGTGNSPLHF.

The chain links TRBV10-1 to TRBJ1-5; D is uncertain. The ends were cut back, 2 bases at V and 4 bases at J, with 9 bases in the middle. The CDR3 extends over 14 amino acids. CDR1 and CDR2 (germline): WNHNN, SYGVQD (reference sequence). CDR3 in amino acids: CASSEGQPNQPQHF. The DNA of the CDR3 is TGCGCCAGCAGTGAGGGGCAACCGAATCAGCCCCAGCATTTT.

This clone has just one count. The chain carries TRBV2 and TRBJ1-6; D possibly corresponds to TRBD1 (5 bases). The CDR3 is made up of 14 amino acids. Germline CDR1 reads SNHLY; CDR2 reads FYNNEI. V lost 3 bases and J 10 bases, leaving 13 bases between the germline ends. The CDR3 region is CASSDTRGLSPLHF. The CDR3 nucleotides are TGTGCCAGCAGTGATACGCGGGGCTTGTCACCCCTCCACTTT.

The V call is TRBV19, the J call TRBJ1-3; 9 positions match TRBD1. The length of the CDR3 is 16 residues. Germline values: CDR1 LNHDA, CDR2 SQIVND (reference sequence). With V trimmed by 6 bases and J by 1 base, 7 bases remained unmatched. The chain's CDR3 is CASSETGGASGNTIYF. In DNA, the CDR3 is TGTGCCAGTAGCGAGACAGGGGGTGCATCTGGAAACACCATATATTTT.

This chain links TRBV2 with TRBJ2-1; 9 nucleotides match TRBD1. The CDR3 extends over 15 amino acids. CDR1 SNHLY and CDR2 FYNNEI come from the germline V gene. V was pared by 5 bases and J by 0 bases, with 2 bases of the junction left unmatched. The CDR3 DNA reads as TGTGCCAGCAGTCTGGACAGGGGCTCCTACAATGAGCAGTTCTTC. Translated, it gives CASSLDRGSYNEQFF.

The rearrangement uses TRBV30 and TRBJ1-1, with D perhaps TRBD1 (6 bases). The V gene lost 2 bases and the J gene lost 5 bases, with 12 bases spanning the gap. CDR1 and CDR2 from the germline V gene are GTSNPN and SVGIG (reference sequence). The CDR3 has 13 residues. The CDR3: CAWSKTGRTEAFF. CDR3 bases: TGTGCCTGGAGTAAAACAGGGCGGACTGAAGCTTTCTTT.

This rearrangement joins TRBV20-1 to TRBJ2-3; no reliable D call. Trimming took 4 bases from V and 2 from J, leaving 13 bases between them. Germline assignment: CDR1 DFQATT and CDR2 SNEGSKA (reference sequence). The CDR3 is made up of 14 amino acids. CDR3 DNA sequence: TGCAGTGCTATTGACCCGTCGTTCACAGATACGCAGTATTTT. This codes for CSAIDPSFTDTQYF.

This sequence joins TRBV2 and TRBJ2-5, with D perhaps TRBD1 (5 bases). V was clipped by 10 bases and J by 5 bases, with 17 bases between them. This CDR3 has 13 residues. The germline gives CDR1 SNHLY, CDR2 FYNNEI. This CDR3 reads CATTQEQGETQYF. The DNA for the CDR3 is TGTGCCACCACCCAGGAGCAGGGCGAGACCCAGTACTTC.

The rearrangement uses TRBV12-5 and TRBJ1-5; D gene unclear. Germline assignment: CDR1 LGHNT and CDR2 FRNRAP. This CDR3 is built from 12 residues. V was clipped by 4 bases and J by 6 bases, with 7 bases between them. CDR3 region: CASGSGGQPQHF. CDR3 sequence (DNA): TGTGCTAGTGGTTCCGGAGGTCAGCCCCAGCATTTT.

V usage is TRBV4-1 and J usage is TRBJ1-6; the match to TRBD1 covers 7 bases. CDR1 is MGHRA and CDR2 is YSYEKL in the germline V gene. The CDR3 consists of 17 residues. The V segment lost 6 bases and the J segment 7 bases; nucleotides outside the gene matches: 15. Here the CDR3 reads CASRPGGMRPGNSPLHF. The CDR3 nucleotides read TGCGCCAGCAGACCAGGGGGAATGAGGCCTGGGAATTCACCCCTCCACTTT.

This chain links TRBV13 with TRBJ1-5; D is unresolved. CDR3 length: 15 residues. Germline V gene data show CDR1 as PRHDT and CDR2 as FYEKMQ (reference sequence). Trimming pared 3 bases from V and 2 bases from J, leaving 11 bases between. This chain's CDR3 is CASSFRGLGNQPQHF. DNA for the CDR3: TGTGCCAGCAGCTTTAGAGGGCTCGGCAATCAGCCCCAGCATTTT.

V usage is TRBV6-5 and J usage is TRBJ1-5, with D maybe TRBD1 (6 bases). Trimming removed 8 bases at V and 4 bases at J, with 15 bases between. The CDR3 is 14 residues long. Germline V gene lookup returns CDR1 MNHEY and CDR2 SVGAGI. In nucleotides, the CDR3 is TGTGCCAGCGTGGGGGGGCGGGGTAATCAGCCCCAGCATTTT. Translation gives CASVGGRGNQPQHF.

The chain joins TRBV20-1 to TRBJ1-2, with a possible D match to TRBD1 (5 bases). This CDR3 is built from 11 residues. V was pared by 5 bases and J by 8 bases, with 12 bases between. Germline loops: CDR1 DFQATT, CDR2 SNEGSKA (reference sequence). CDR3 sequence reads: CSAPIGVGYTF. As DNA, the CDR3 is TGCAGTGCTCCTATAGGGGTAGGCTACACCTTC.

This chain uses TRBV19 with TRBJ1-5, with 8 bases aligning to TRBD1. Unmatched junction bases numbered 7, after V lost 7 bases and J lost 2 bases. The CDR3 runs 15 residues. Germline V gene data show CDR1 as LNHDA and CDR2 as SQIVND (reference sequence). This chain's CDR3 is CASTQGQGRNQPQHF. The CDR3 bases are TGTGCCAGTACCCAAGGACAGGGACGCAATCAGCCCCAGCATTTT.

The genes are TRBV6-5 and TRBJ1-1; D may be TRBD1 (6 bases). The CDR3 runs to 14 residues. The germline V gene has CDR1 MNHEY and CDR2 SVGAGI. V shed 10 bases and J shed 0 bases, with 15 bases lying between them. For the CDR3, the DNA is TGTGCCACCTCAACGACAGGTCTGAACACTGAAGCTTTCTTT. The encoded protein is CATSTTGLNTEAFF.

The chain links TRBV29-1 to TRBJ2-5; TRBD2 is a possible D gene (6 bases). The germline V and J ends were trimmed by 7 bases and 0 bases, with 6 bases remaining between them. The germline V gene encodes CDR1 SQVTM and CDR2 ANQGSEA. The CDR3 is 11 amino acids. The CDR3 DNA reads TGCAGCGGGGACTACCAAGAGACCCAGTACTTC. Translated: CSGDYQETQYF.

This clone has only a few counts. The gene calls are TRBV5-1 and TRBJ1-1, with 7 positions matching TRBD1. The germline V gene encodes CDR1 SGHRS and CDR2 YFSETQ. J was trimmed by 4 bases and V by 7 bases; bases with no gene match: 16. The CDR3 runs to 16 residues. The CDR3 sequence: CASQYGTAYVGTEAFF. The CDR3 DNA follows: TGCGCCAGCCAGTATGGGACAGCCTACGTGGGCACTGAAGCTTTCTTT. The full variable domain, its missing parts supplied by reference TRBV5-1 and TRBJ1-1, is KAGVTQTPRYLIKTRGQQVTLSCSPISGHRSVSWYQQTPGQGLQFLFEYFSETQRNKGNFPGRFSGRQFSNSRSEMNVSTLELGDSALYLCASQYGTAYVGTEAFFGQGTRLTVV.

The gene calls are TRBV6-5 and TRBJ2-7, with TRBD1 identical over 8 bases. V was clipped by 5 bases and J by 4 bases; unmatched bases: 10. CDR3 length equals 15 residues. CDR1 and CDR2 (germline): MNHEY, SVGAGI. The DNA for the CDR3 is TGTGCCAGCAGTCCAGCGACAGGGGACCTTTACGAGCAGTACTTC. Translated, it gives CASSPATGDLYEQYF.

The rearrangement uses TRBV19 and TRBJ1-1; 9 nucleotides match TRBD1. The trim removed 6 bases at V and 2 bases at J, leaving 4 bases unmatched. Germline V gene sequence: CDR1 LNHDA, CDR2 SQIVND (reference sequence). The CDR3 is made up of 14 amino acids. The CDR3 is CASSRDRANTEAFF. CDR3 bases: TGTGCCAGTAGCAGGGACAGGGCAAACACTGAAGCTTTCTTT.

This chain links TRBV29-1 with TRBJ2-5; 8 bases fit TRBD2. This CDR3 has 16 residues. Trimming took 0 bases from V and 4 from J; bases not matched to a gene: 10. In germline, CDR1 is SQVTM, CDR2 ANQGSEA. The CDR3 spells CSVEDLDGGASETQYF. CDR3 DNA sequence: TGCAGCGTTGAAGATCTTGACGGGGGGGCGTCAGAGACCCAGTACTTC.

The chain recombines TRBV6-5 with TRBJ1-5; maybe TRBD1 (6 bases). The CDR3 has 16 amino acids. The ends were cut back, 3 bases at V and 3 bases at J, with 15 bases in the middle. Germline V CDR1 and CDR2: MNHEY, SVGAGI. CDR3 DNA: TGTGCCAGCAGTTATTCCCGGGGGGGCACCAATCAGCCCCAGCATTTT. This gives the protein CASSYSRGGTNQPQHF.